These 32 T cell receptor beta chains share one sample of origin, sequenced in a study of beta chain features in type 1 diabetes. Sequencing targeted expressed TCRB transcripts, as all isolated RNA had been reverse transcribed. Profiling relied on immunoSEQ multiplex PCR, and the TCRdb table lists in-frame clones only, not all of them. Seen here are about 130,000 clones, about 9.2% observed once, and the top ten hold roughly 0.7%. The source material was central memory CD4+ T cells from blood. These receptors all stem from a man aged 18 to 29 in good health.

This clone was found a few times. V and J are TRBV5-8 and TRBJ1-4; TRBD1 is a possible D gene (5 bases). Between the trimmed V and J ends, which lost 5 bases and 8 bases, there was a span of 13 bases. CDR3 length equals 13 residues. CDR1 is SGHTS, CDR2 YDEGEE, per germline. The CDR3 region is CASRGQGVEKLFF. The CDR3 DNA follows: TGTGCCAGCAGAGGTCAGGGTGTCGAAAAACTGTTTTTT.

This chain joins TRBV5-6 and TRBJ1-1; 9 bases match TRBD1. V lost 3 bases, J lost 5 bases, and 8 bases stayed unmatched. CDR3 size: 15 residues. CDR1 and CDR2 (germline): SGHDT, YYEEEE. This CDR3 is CASSSTDRGGTEAFF. CDR3 DNA: TGTGCCAGCAGCTCGACGGACAGGGGAGGGACTGAAGCTTTCTTT.

This clone was seen a handful of times. The chain carries TRBV18 and TRBJ2-1; 7 positions agree with TRBD2. The V gene's germline CDR1 is KGHSH and CDR2 LQKENI. J lost 8 bases, V lost 6 bases, and 4 bases had no gene match. The CDR3 totals 12 residues. DNA of the CDR3: TGTGCCAGCTCGGGGGGGTCCGATGAGCAGTTCTTC. Protein product: CASSGGSDEQFF.

This sequence joins TRBV10-1 and TRBJ2-7; 8 bases match TRBD1. V was pared by 2 bases and J by 7 bases, with 10 bases of the junction left unmatched. Germline CDR1 WNHNN, CDR2 SYGVQD (reference sequence). This CDR3 is built from 15 residues. The CDR3 DNA follows: TGCGCCAGCAGTGAGGGGACAGGAGGAATACGGGAGCAGTACTTC. Protein: CASSEGTGGIREQYF.

The sample holds a few counts of this clone. The chain uses TRBV11-2 and TRBJ2-7; D perhaps matches TRBD2 (5 bases). This CDR3 region has 16 residues. Trimming cost V 4 bases and J 6 bases, with 22 bases left between them. CDR1 is SGHAT, CDR2 FQNNGV, per germline. The CDR3 loop reads CASSSRAASSSSEQYF. The DNA of the CDR3 is TGTGCCAGCAGCTCCCGGGCCGCTAGCTCATCGTCCGAGCAGTACTTC. The full variable domain, its missing parts supplied by reference TRBV11-2 and TRBJ2-7, is EAGVAQSPRYKIIEKRQSVAFWCNPISGHATLYWYQQILGQGPKLLIQFQNNGVVDDSQLPKDRFSAERLKGVDSTLKIQPAKLEDSAVYLCASSSRAASSSSEQYFGPGTRLTVT.

The chain links TRBV5-4 to TRBJ2-7; maybe TRBD1 (5 bases). This CDR3 spans 13 amino acids. Between the trimmed V and J ends, which lost 3 bases and 0 bases, there was a span of 7 bases. Per the germline V gene, CDR1 is SGHNT and CDR2 is YYREEE (reference sequence). The CDR3 bases are TGTGCCAGCAGCTATGACAGCTCCTACGAGCAGTACTTC. The encoded protein is CASSYDSSYEQYF.

This clone was detected a few times. This chain links TRBV7-9 with TRBJ1-2; 7 nucleotides agree with TRBD1. CDR1 is SEHNR and CDR2 is FQNEAQ in the germline V gene (reference sequence). This CDR3 contains 14 residues. With V trimmed by 2 bases and J by 8 bases, 8 bases remained unmatched. This CDR3 reads CASSLSHDRAGYTF. In DNA, the CDR3 is TGTGCCAGCAGCTTATCCCACGACAGGGCCGGCTACACCTTC.

DNA of the CDR3: TGTGCCAGCAGCTTCAGACAGGGGAGCTCCTACGAGCAGTACTTC. This encodes CASSFRQGSSYEQYF. V and J are TRBV7-2 and TRBJ2-7; 8 bases fit TRBD1. From germline, CDR1 is SGHTA and CDR2 FQGNSA. CDR3 length equals 15 residues. J lost 0 bases, V lost 3 bases, and 4 bases had no gene match. The whole variable domain, filled in from reference TRBV7-2 and TRBJ2-7, reads GAGVSQSPSNKVTEKGKDVELRCDPISGHTALYWYRQSLGQGLEFLIYFQGNSAPDKSGLPSDRFSAERTGGSVSTLTIQRTQQEDSAVYLCASSFRQGSSYEQYFGPGTRLTVT.

The chain combines TRBV27 with TRBJ2-1; 8 bases match TRBD2. The V and J ends lost 5 bases and 5 bases, in that order; junction bases with no gene match: 14. This CDR3 is 17 amino acids long. Germline V lookup: CDR1 MNHEY, CDR2 SMNVEV (reference sequence). CDR3 bases: TGTGCCAGCAGTCCCCGGACTAGCCGCCTGACCAACAATGAGCAGTTCTTC. It encodes CASSPRTSRLTNNEQFF.

This clone was detected only a few times. V and J are TRBV6-1 and TRBJ2-1, with TRBD1 matching 8 bases. This CDR3 is 15 amino acids long. Trimming removed 3 bases from V and 3 bases from J; junction bases left unmatched: 4. The germline V gene has CDR1 MNHNS and CDR2 SASEGT. CDR3 protein: CASSDHGTGYNEQFF. Here the CDR3 DNA reads TGTGCCAGCAGTGACCATGGGACAGGCTACAATGAGCAGTTCTTC.

This chain links TRBV15 with TRBJ1-5, with D possibly being TRBD1 (6 bases). The CDR3 loop spans 15 amino acids. V lost 2 bases, J lost 5 bases, and 13 bases lay in between. Germline CDR1 and CDR2: LNHNV and YYDKDF (reference sequence). For the CDR3, the DNA is TGTGCCACCAGCAGAATACAGGGTATTGATCAGCCCCAGCATTTT. Its translation is CATSRIQGIDQPQHF.

This clone has a handful of counts. The chain uses TRBV6-6 and TRBJ1-5, with 10 nucleotides matching TRBD1. The germline gives CDR1 MNHNY, CDR2 SVGAGI (reference sequence). Trimming at V came to 4 bases and at J to 6 bases, leaving 9 bases not matched to a gene. The CDR3 consists of 16 residues. CDR3 DNA: TGTGCCAGCAGTTCCCTCGACAGGGGGCATGGTCAGCCCCAGCATTTT. Encoded protein: CASSSLDRGHGQPQHF.

This clone has only a few counts. The gene calls are TRBV7-8 and TRBJ1-6, with TRBD1 matching over 7 bases. Germline CDR1 SGHVS, CDR2 FQNEAQ. The CDR3 is 13 residues long. The J segment lost 13 bases and the V segment lost 4 bases, leaving 7 bases of the junction unmatched. Here the CDR3 DNA reads TGTGCCAGCAGCTCCGACAGGGAAGGGCCCCTCCACTTT. Translation gives CASSSDREGPLHF.

This clone showed up just a few times. V and J are TRBV6-6 and TRBJ1-2, with a possible D match to TRBD1 (5 bases). Germline V lookup: CDR1 MNHNY, CDR2 SVGAGI (reference sequence). This CDR3 region has 16 residues. V dropped 5 bases and J dropped 2 bases, with 18 bases sitting between them. This CDR3 reads CASSAGGAADNYGYTF. CDR3 bases: TGTGCCAGCAGTGCGGGCGGGGCAGCCGACAACTATGGCTACACCTTC.

The chain has TRBV19 and TRBJ1-5; the match to TRBD1 covers 7 bases. This CDR3 region has 15 residues. Germline lookup yields CDR1 LNHDA and CDR2 SQIVND (reference sequence). V lost 6 bases, J lost 7 bases, and 12 bases stayed unmatched. The CDR3, as DNA: TGTGCCAGTAGACCTCGGACAGGAACTTTACAGCCCCAGCATTTT. Translating it yields CASRPRTGTLQPQHF.

This sequence joins TRBV4-3 and TRBJ1-6; D is possibly TRBD1 (6 bases). With 1 base removed from V and 7 bases from J, the gap between germline ends came to 14 bases. Germline V CDR1 and CDR2: LGHNA, YSLEER. The CDR3 sequence is 16 residues long. This CDR3 is CASSQGTDRTNSPLHF. DNA of the CDR3: TGCGCCAGCAGCCAAGGTACCGACAGGACGAATTCACCCCTCCACTTT.

Ten or more counts support this clone. The chain couples TRBV7-9 to TRBJ2-7; tentatively, D is TRBD2 (6 bases). Germline assignment: CDR1 SEHNR and CDR2 FQNEAQ (reference sequence). The CDR3 runs to 13 residues. Trimming shortened V by 4 bases and J by 1 base, and 8 bases separated the two germline ends. Here the CDR3 reads CASSSGLSYEQYF. The CDR3, as DNA: TGTGCCAGCAGCTCGGGACTGTCCTACGAGCAGTACTTC.

The chain has TRBV1 and TRBJ1-5; TRBD1, the table's D call, was not compared with the DNA. TRBV1 is a recognized pseudogene. The CDR3 has 15 residues. CDR3 sequence reads: CTSSRGTGSDQPQHF. The CDR3 coding sequence is TGCACCAGCAGCAGGGGGACAGGGTCCGATCAGCCCCAGCATTTT.

The chain uses TRBV7-2 and TRBJ1-2; the D gene is possibly TRBD1 (5 bases). The germline V gene encodes CDR1 SGHTA and CDR2 FQGNSA. Trimming pared 5 bases from V and 4 bases from J, leaving 17 bases between. This CDR3 comprises 15 residues. CDR3 protein: CASSPRPAQGYGYTF. The CDR3 DNA reads TGTGCCAGCAGCCCGCGGCCGGCGCAGGGCTATGGCTACACCTTC.

This clone was detected only a few times. The rearrangement links TRBV30 to TRBJ2-7; TRBD1 matches 7 bases. V gave up 0 bases and J gave up 0 bases; unmatched junction bases: 11. Germline CDR1 and CDR2: GTSNPN and SVGIG (reference sequence). The CDR3 has 17 amino acids. This CDR3 reads CAWSVGGTGASSYEQYF. For the CDR3, the DNA is TGTGCCTGGAGTGTAGGAGGAACAGGGGCTAGCTCCTACGAGCAGTACTTC.

V and J are TRBV2 and TRBJ2-2; the D gene is possibly TRBD2 (6 bases). The CDR3 covers 14 residues. V was cut by 7 bases and J by 7 bases, with 16 bases left in between. The V gene's germline CDR1 is SNHLY and CDR2 FYNNEI. This CDR3 reads CASTRGSTLGELFF. The CDR3 region has the DNA TGTGCCAGCACCCGGGGGTCAACCCTCGGGGAGCTGTTTTTT.

This clone has just a few counts. J is TRBJ1-6 and V is TRBV27; a weak D match, TRBD1 (6 bases). Germline V CDR1 and CDR2: MNHEY, SMNVEV (reference sequence). This CDR3 region has 15 residues. V was cut by 5 bases and J by 7 bases, with 15 bases left in between. CDR3 loop: CASSPQDRPNSPLHF. The CDR3 region has the DNA TGTGCCAGCAGTCCACAGGACAGACCCAATTCACCCCTCCACTTT.

The gene calls are TRBV7-2 and TRBJ2-7; 13 bases are a match to TRBD2. CDR3 length: 15 residues. Per the germline V gene, CDR1 is SGHTA and CDR2 is FQGNSA. V shed 5 bases, J shed 2 bases, and the junction held 3 bases outside the gene matches. The CDR3 reads CASSTSGGGPYEQYF. The CDR3 DNA sequence: TGTGCCAGCAGCACTAGCGGGGGGGGCCCCTACGAGCAGTACTTC.

The genes are TRBV13 and TRBJ1-4; D unclear. The CDR3 is 13 residues long. V was clipped by 5 bases and J by 7 bases, with 11 bases between them. The V gene's germline CDR1 is PRHDT and CDR2 FYEKMQ (reference sequence). The CDR3 nucleotides read TGTGCCAGCAGCAGCCCGAGAGGTGAAAAACTGTTTTTT. Protein product: CASSSPRGEKLFF.

The chain employs TRBV2 and TRBJ1-6; D unresolved. CDR1 is SNHLY, CDR2 FYNNEI, per germline. Trimming took off 9 bases at V and 9 bases at J, with 12 bases between the two ends. The length of the CDR3 is 12 residues. This chain's CDR3 is CASSGKGSPLHF. The CDR3 bases are TGTGCCAGTTCCGGGAAGGGTTCACCCCTCCACTTT. Together with reference TRBV2 and TRBJ1-6, the CDR3 gives the full variable domain: EPEVTQTPSHQVTQMGQEVILRCVPISNHLYFYWYRQILGQKVEFLVSFYNNEISEKSEIFDDQFSVERPDGSNFTLKIRSTKLEDSAMYFCASSGKGSPLHFGNGTRLTVT.

The rearrangement links TRBV7-8 to TRBJ1-1, with TRBD1 as a possible D gene (5 bases). Trimming took off 6 bases at V and 1 base at J, with 12 bases between the two ends. Germline CDR1 and CDR2: SGHVS and FQNEAQ. CDR3 length: 14 residues. The CDR3 here is CASSWRGGNTEAFF. The CDR3, as DNA: TGTGCCAGCAGTTGGCGGGGGGGGAACACTGAAGCTTTCTTT.

The table lists this clone with a count of one. The genes are TRBV11-2 and TRBJ2-1; 10 bases line up with TRBD2. The CDR3 runs 17 residues. Germline V gene lookup returns CDR1 SGHAT and CDR2 FQNNGV. V shed 1 base, J shed 6 bases, and the junction held 9 bases outside the gene matches. The CDR3 region is CASSLARLAGVGNEQFF. Written as DNA, the CDR3 is TGTGCCAGCAGCTTAGCGAGGCTAGCGGGGGTTGGCAATGAGCAGTTCTTC.

The rearrangement links TRBV5-4 to TRBJ1-6; a weak D match, TRBD1 (5 bases). This CDR3 comprises 15 residues. Trimming pared 4 bases from V and 9 bases from J, leaving 17 bases between. Germline CDR1 SGHNT, CDR2 YYREEE (reference sequence). CDR3 sequence: CASSKGLATGSPLHF. The CDR3 DNA reads TGTGCCAGCAGCAAGGGACTTGCGACGGGTTCACCCCTCCACTTT.

This chain joins TRBV27 and TRBJ1-5, with 8 bases lining up with TRBD1. The ends lost 5 bases at V and 0 bases at J; junction bases unmatched: 18. CDR1 and CDR2 (germline): MNHEY, SMNVEV (reference sequence). The CDR3 length is 20 residues. CDR3 bases: TGTGCCAGCAGTCCCCGGTGGGGACAGGATACTTTCAATAGCAATCAGCCCCAGCATTTT. This sequence encodes CASSPRWGQDTFNSNQPQHF.

This CDR3 reads CASSTTLGASNQPQHF. The CDR3 DNA sequence: TGTGCCAGTAGTACCACATTAGGGGCGAGCAATCAGCCCCAGCATTTT. V and J are TRBV19 and TRBJ1-5; a weak D match, TRBD1 (5 bases). Per the germline V gene, CDR1 is LNHDA and CDR2 is SQIVND (reference sequence). The CDR3 is 16 amino acids. Between the trimmed V and J ends, which lost 4 bases and 1 base, there was a span of 14 bases.

In this sample, this clone turned up many times. The chain is built from TRBV21-1 and TRBJ2-2; TRBD1 is the table's D call, not checked against the DNA. TRBV21-1 is recorded as a pseudogene. The length of the CDR3 is 14 residues. CDR3 sequence: CARKVLSGTGELFF. CDR3 DNA: TGTGCCAGGAAAGTCCTTTCAGGAACCGGGGAGCTGTTTTTT.

V and J are TRBV30 and TRBJ2-7, with D perhaps matching TRBD2 (6 bases). The germline CDR1 and CDR2 sequences are GTSNPN and SVGIG (reference sequence). The CDR3 consists of 13 residues. The V gene lost 0 bases and the J gene lost 4 bases, with 10 bases spanning the gap. As DNA, the CDR3 is TGTGCCTGGAGTGTTGTGGGGGGATACGAGCAGTACTTC. As protein: CAWSVVGGYEQYF.